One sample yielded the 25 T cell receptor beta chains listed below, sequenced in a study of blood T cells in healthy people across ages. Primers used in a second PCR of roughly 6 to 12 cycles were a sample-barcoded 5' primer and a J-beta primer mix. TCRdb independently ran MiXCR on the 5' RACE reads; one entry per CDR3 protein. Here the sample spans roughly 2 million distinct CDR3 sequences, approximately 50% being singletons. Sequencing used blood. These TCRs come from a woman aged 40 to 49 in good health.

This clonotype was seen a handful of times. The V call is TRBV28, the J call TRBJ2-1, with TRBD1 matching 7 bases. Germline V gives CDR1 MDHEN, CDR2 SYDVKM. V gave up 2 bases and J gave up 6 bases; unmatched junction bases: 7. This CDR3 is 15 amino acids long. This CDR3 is CASSLGRGFLNEQFF. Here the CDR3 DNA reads TGTGCCAGCAGTTTAGGCAGGGGGTTCCTCAATGAGCAGTTCTTC. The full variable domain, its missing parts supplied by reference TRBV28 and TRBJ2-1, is DVKVTQSSRYLVKRTGEKVFLECVQDMDHENMFWYRQDPGLGLRLIYFSYDVKMKEKGDIPEGYSVSREKKERFSLILESASTNQTSMYLCASSLGRGFLNEQFFGPGTRLTVL.

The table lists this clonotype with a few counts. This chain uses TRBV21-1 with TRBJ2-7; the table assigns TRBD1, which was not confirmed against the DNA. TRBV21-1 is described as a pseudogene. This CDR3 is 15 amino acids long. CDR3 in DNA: TGTGCCAGCAGCAAATTGGGGACAGCCCCCTACGAGCAGTACTTC. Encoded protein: CASSKLGTAPYEQYF.

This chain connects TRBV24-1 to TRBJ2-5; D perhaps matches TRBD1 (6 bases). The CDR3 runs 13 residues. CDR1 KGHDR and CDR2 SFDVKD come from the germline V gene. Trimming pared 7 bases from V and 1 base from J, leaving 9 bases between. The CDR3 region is CATRRTAQETQYF. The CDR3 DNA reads TGTGCCACCAGGCGGACAGCCCAAGAGACCCAGTACTTC.

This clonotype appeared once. As DNA, the CDR3 is TGCAGCGTTACAGGGGATAATCAGCCCCAGCATTTT. This codes for CSVTGDNQPQHF. This chain uses TRBV29-1 with TRBJ1-5, with 7 positions matching TRBD1. V was pared by 5 bases and J by 4 bases, with 2 bases of the junction left unmatched. The CDR3 length is 12 residues. Per germline, CDR1 SQVTM and CDR2 ANQGSEA.

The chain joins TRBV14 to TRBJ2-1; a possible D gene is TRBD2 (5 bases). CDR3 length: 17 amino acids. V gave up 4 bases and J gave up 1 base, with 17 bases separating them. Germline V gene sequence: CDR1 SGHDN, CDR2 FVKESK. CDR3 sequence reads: CASSPYGPGGSYNEQFF. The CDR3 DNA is TGTGCCAGCAGCCCTTATGGGCCAGGCGGGTCCTACAATGAGCAGTTCTTC. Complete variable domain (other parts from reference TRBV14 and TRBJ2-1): EAGVTQFPSHSVIEKGQTVTLRCDPISGHDNLYWYRRVMGKEIKFLLHFVKESKQDESGMPNNRFLAERTGGTYSTLKVQPAELEDSGVYFCASSPYGPGGSYNEQFFGPGTRLTVL.

The CDR3 nucleotides are TGTGCCAGCCAGCCCGAGGTGGTACATCTCGATGAGCAGTTCTTC. Protein sequence: CASQPEVVHLDEQFF. The chain carries TRBV7-9 and TRBJ2-1; D gene unclear. The CDR3 contains 15 residues. Germline V gene sequence: CDR1 SEHNR, CDR2 FQNEAQ (reference sequence). Trimming removed 8 bases from V and 8 bases from J, with 22 bases in between.

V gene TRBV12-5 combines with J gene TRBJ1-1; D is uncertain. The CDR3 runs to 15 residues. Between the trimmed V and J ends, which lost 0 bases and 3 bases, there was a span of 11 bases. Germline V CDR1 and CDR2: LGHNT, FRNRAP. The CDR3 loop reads CASGLVNGEDTEAFF. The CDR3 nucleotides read TGTGCTAGTGGTTTGGTAAATGGTGAGGACACTGAAGCTTTCTTT.

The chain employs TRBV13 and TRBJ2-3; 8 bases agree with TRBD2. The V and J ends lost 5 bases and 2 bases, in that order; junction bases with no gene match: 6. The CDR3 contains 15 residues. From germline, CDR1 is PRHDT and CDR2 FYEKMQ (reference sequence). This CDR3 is CASSGRLANTDTQYF. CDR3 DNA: TGTGCCAGCAGCGGACGACTAGCGAACACAGATACGCAGTATTTT. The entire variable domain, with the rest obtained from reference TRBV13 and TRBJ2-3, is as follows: AAGVIQSPRHLIKEKRETATLKCYPIPRHDTVYWYQQGPGQDPQFLISFYEKMQSDKGSIPDRFSAQQFSDYHSELNMSSLELGDSALYFCASSGRLANTDTQYFGPGTRLTVL.

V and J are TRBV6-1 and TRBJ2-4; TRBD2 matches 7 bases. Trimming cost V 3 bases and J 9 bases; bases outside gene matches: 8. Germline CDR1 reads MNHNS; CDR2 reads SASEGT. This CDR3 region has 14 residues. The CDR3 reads CASSEGGELVIQYF. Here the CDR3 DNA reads TGTGCCAGCAGTGAGGGAGGGGAGCTAGTCATTCAGTACTTC.

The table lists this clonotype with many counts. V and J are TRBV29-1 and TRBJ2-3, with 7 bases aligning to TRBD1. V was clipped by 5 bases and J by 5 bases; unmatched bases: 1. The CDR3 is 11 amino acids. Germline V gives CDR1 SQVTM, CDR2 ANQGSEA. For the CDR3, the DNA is TGCAGCGTTCACAGGGGAGATACGCAGTATTTT. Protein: CSVHRGDTQYF.

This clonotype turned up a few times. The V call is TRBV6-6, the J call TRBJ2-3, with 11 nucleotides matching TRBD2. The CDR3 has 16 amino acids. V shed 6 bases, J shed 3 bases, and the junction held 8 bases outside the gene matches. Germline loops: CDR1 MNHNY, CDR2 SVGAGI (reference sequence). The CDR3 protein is CASRTPSGGRTDTQYF. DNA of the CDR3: TGTGCCAGCAGAACTCCTAGCGGGGGGAGAACAGATACGCAGTATTTT.

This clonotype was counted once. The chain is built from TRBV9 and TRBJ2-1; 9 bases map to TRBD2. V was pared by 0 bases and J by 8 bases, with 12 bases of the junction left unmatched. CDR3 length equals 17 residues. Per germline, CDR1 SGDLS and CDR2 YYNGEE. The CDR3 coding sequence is TGTGCCAGCAGCGTAGGTTCCTGGCGGGGGGGCTCGGATGAGCAGTTCTTC. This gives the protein CASSVGSWRGGSDEQFF.

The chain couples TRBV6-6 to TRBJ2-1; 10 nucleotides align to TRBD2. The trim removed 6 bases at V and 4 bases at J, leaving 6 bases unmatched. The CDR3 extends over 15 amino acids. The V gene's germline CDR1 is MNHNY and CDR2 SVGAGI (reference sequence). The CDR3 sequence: CASRPDSGGYNEQFF. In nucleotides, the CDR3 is TGTGCCAGCAGACCCGATAGCGGGGGGTACAATGAGCAGTTCTTC.

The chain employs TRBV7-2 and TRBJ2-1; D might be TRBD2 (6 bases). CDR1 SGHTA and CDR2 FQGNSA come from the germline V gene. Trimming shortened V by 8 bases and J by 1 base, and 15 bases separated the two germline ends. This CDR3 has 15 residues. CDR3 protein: CASARLRGSYNEQFF. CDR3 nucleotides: TGTGCCAGCGCACGCCTCCGGGGGTCCTACAATGAGCAGTTCTTC.

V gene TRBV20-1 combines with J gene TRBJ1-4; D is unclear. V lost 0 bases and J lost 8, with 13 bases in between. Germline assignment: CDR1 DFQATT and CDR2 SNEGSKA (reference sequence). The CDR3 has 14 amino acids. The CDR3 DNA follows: TGCAGTGCTAGAGATCGGGGAGGGAGCGAAAAACTGTTTTTT. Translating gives CSARDRGGSEKLFF.

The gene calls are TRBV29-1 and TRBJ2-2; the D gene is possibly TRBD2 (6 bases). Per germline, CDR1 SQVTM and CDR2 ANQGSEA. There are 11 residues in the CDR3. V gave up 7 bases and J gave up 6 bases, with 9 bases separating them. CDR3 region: CSALAPGELFF. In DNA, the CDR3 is TGCAGCGCCCTAGCGCCCGGGGAGCTGTTTTTT.

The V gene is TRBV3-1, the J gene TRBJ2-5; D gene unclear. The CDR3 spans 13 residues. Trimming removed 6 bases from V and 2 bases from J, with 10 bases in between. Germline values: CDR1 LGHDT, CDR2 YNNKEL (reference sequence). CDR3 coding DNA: TGTGCCAGCAGTGACACGGTACAAGAGACCCAGTACTTC. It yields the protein CASSDTVQETQYF.

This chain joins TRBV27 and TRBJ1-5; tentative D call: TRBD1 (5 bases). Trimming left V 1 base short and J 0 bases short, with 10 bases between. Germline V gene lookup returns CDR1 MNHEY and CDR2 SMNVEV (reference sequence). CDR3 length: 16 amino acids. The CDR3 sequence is CASSLWGGFSNQPQHF. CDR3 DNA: TGTGCCAGCAGTTTATGGGGGGGATTTAGCAATCAGCCCCAGCATTTT.

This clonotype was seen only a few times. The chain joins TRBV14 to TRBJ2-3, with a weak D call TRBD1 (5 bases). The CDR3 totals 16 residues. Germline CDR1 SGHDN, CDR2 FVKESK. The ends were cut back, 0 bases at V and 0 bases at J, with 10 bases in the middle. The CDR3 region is CASSQESTDSTDTQYF. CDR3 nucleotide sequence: TGTGCCAGCAGCCAAGAGTCGACAGATAGCACAGATACGCAGTATTTT.

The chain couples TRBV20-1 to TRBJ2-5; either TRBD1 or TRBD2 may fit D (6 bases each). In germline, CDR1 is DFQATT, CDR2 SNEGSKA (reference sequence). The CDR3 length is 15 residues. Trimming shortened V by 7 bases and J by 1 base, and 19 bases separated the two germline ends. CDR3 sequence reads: CSVLPPGASQETQYF. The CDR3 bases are TGCAGTGTGTTGCCACCGGGGGCTTCCCAAGAGACCCAGTACTTC.

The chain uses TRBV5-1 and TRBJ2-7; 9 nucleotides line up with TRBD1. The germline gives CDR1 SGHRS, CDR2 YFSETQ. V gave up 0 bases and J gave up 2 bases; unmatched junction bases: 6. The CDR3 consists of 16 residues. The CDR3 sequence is CASSLGDREMTYEQYF. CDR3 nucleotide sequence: TGCGCCAGCAGCTTGGGGGACAGGGAGATGACCTACGAGCAGTACTTC.

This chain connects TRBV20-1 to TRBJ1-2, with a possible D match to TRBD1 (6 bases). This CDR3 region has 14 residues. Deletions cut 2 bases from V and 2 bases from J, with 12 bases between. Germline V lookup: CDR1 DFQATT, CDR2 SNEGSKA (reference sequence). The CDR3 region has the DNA TGCAGTGCTAGACGGGACATAACAAACTATGGCTACACCTTC. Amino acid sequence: CSARRDITNYGYTF.

The CDR3 DNA reads as TGCAGCGGACACAGGGGGCCCTCGGCGAACACTGAAGCTTTCTTT. This codes for CSGHRGPSANTEAFF. The V call is TRBV29-1, the J call TRBJ1-1; 9 nucleotides agree with TRBD1. V lost 7 bases, J lost 1 base, and 10 bases stayed unmatched. CDR3 length equals 15 residues. Per the germline V gene, CDR1 is SQVTM and CDR2 is ANQGSEA.

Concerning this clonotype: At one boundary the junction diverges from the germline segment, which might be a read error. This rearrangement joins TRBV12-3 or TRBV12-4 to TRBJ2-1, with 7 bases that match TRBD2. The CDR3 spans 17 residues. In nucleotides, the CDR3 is TGTGCCAACAGTTCCCCGGGGGGACTAAGCTCCTACAATGAGCAGTTCTTC. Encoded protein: CANSSPGGLSSYNEQFF.

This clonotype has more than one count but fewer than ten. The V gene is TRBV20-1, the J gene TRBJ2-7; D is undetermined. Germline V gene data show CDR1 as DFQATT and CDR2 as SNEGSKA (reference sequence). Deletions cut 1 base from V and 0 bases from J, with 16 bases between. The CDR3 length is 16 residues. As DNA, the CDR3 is TGCAGTGCTAGAGCTACTGAAAGACGGAACTCCTACGAGCAGTACTTC. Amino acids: CSARATERRNSYEQYF.